The 11 T cell receptor beta chains given below trace back to one sample, sequenced in a study of blood T cell repertoires in COVID-19. Here immunoSEQ multiplex PCR was the method, and the copy in TCRdb shows in-frame clones only, minus some. Of some 300,000 clones listed, 90% are singletons. Sequenced: PBMCs or T cells enriched from blood (not recorded which). All receptors derive from a woman aged 18 to 35 with acute COVID-19.

J is TRBJ1-4 and V is TRBV7-9; TRBD1 aligns across 8 bases. From germline, CDR1 is SEHNR and CDR2 FQNEAQ (reference sequence). V lost 4 bases, J lost 2 bases, and 6 bases stayed unmatched. This CDR3 is built from 16 residues. CDR3 nucleotide sequence: TGTGCCAGCAGCTCGCTTTACAGGGGGACTAATGAAAAACTGTTTTTT. Amino acid sequence: CASSSLYRGTNEKLFF.

V and J are TRBV6-5 and TRBJ2-7; 7 nucleotides agree with TRBD1. This CDR3 has 14 residues. J gave up 3 bases and V 7 bases, and 9 bases lay outside the gene matches. The germline gives CDR1 MNHEY, CDR2 SVGAGI. In nucleotides, the CDR3 is TGTGCCAGCACCCACGGACAGGCGGGCTACGAGCAGTACTTC. It specifies CASTHGQAGYEQYF.

J is TRBJ2-7 and V is TRBV27; 11 positions match TRBD2. The V gene's germline CDR1 is MNHEY and CDR2 SMNVEV (reference sequence). Unmatched junction bases numbered 5, after V lost 6 bases and J lost 7 bases. The CDR3 is 13 amino acids. The CDR3 DNA reads TGTGCCAGCAGATTAGCGGGAGGGACAGAGCAGTACTTC. Its translation is CASRLAGGTEQYF.

DNA of the CDR3: TGCGCCAGCAGCTTGGGGGGCGGACAGTCCTCTGGAAACACCATATATTTT. Residues: CASSLGGGQSSGNTIYF. This chain links TRBV5-1 with TRBJ1-3, with D possibly matching TRBD1 (6 bases). Trimming left V 0 bases short and J 0 bases short, with 13 bases between. From germline, CDR1 is SGHRS and CDR2 YFSETQ. The length of the CDR3 is 17 residues.

J is TRBJ2-2 and V is TRBV2; D is perhaps TRBD2 (6 bases). This CDR3 contains 15 residues. Per the germline V gene, CDR1 is SNHLY and CDR2 is FYNNEI. V was trimmed by 5 bases and J by 4 bases, leaving 14 bases between them. The CDR3 sequence: CASSSGEATTGELFF. In nucleotides, the CDR3 is TGTGCCAGCAGTTCGGGGGAAGCGACCACCGGGGAGCTGTTTTTT.

This chain joins TRBV5-1 and TRBJ1-5; the D is unclear. The CDR3 covers 13 residues. Germline CDR1 and CDR2: SGHRS and YFSETQ. The ends were cut back, 0 bases at V and 4 bases at J, with 5 bases in the middle. DNA of the CDR3: TGCGCCAGCAGCTTGGAGAGGAATCAGCCCCAGCATTTT. This translates into CASSLERNQPQHF.

Concerning this clone: The junction shows a germline mismatch at one end, possibly a read error. This sequence joins TRBV5-1 and TRBJ1-6, with 9 bases that match TRBD1. Germline V CDR1 and CDR2: SGHRS, YFSETQ. This CDR3 region has 12 residues. The CDR3 is CASSPRGQGRVF. The DNA of the CDR3 is TGCGCCAGCAGCCCCCGGGGACAGGGCCGGGTTTTT.

The chain links TRBV15 to TRBJ1-2; a weak D match, TRBD1 (6 bases). This CDR3 comprises 15 residues. Germline loops: CDR1 LNHNV, CDR2 YYDKDF (reference sequence). The ends were cut back, 0 bases at V and 4 bases at J, with 12 bases in the middle. The CDR3 region is CATSRDPGGFYGYTF. The CDR3 DNA reads TGTGCCACCAGCAGAGATCCGGGGGGCTTCTATGGCTACACCTTC. Variable domain in full (rest from reference TRBV15 and TRBJ1-2): DAMVIQNPRYQVTQFGKPVTLSCSQTLNHNVMYWYQQKSSQAPKLLFHYYDKDFNNEADTPDNFQSRRPNTSFCFLDIRSPGLGDTAMYLCATSRDPGGFYGYTFGSGTRLTVV.

Here the CDR3 DNA reads TGCAGTGTAGTGGCCGGGACAGGGGGGCCTGGGGCCAACGTCCTGACTTTC. It codes for CSVVAGTGGPGANVLTF. The chain employs TRBV29-1 and TRBJ2-6; 11 bases agree with TRBD1. Germline V gene data show CDR1 as SQVTM and CDR2 as ANQGSEA. The CDR3 has 17 residues.

The chain is built from TRBV19 and TRBJ1-1, with 8 positions matching TRBD1. V was clipped by 7 bases and J by 0 bases; unmatched bases: 4. The CDR3 is 14 amino acids. Germline V gene lookup returns CDR1 LNHDA and CDR2 SQIVND (reference sequence). The CDR3 DNA reads as TGTGCCAGTAAACAGGGGGGGGTGAACACTGAAGCTTTCTTT. It encodes CASKQGGVNTEAFF.

The chain has TRBV9 and TRBJ2-3; TRBD2 matches at 8 bases. V was clipped by 1 base and J by 3 bases; unmatched bases: 13. The CDR3 consists of 18 residues. Germline loops: CDR1 SGDLS, CDR2 YYNGEE. Here the CDR3 DNA reads TGTGCCAGCAGCGTACAAGGGCTAGCGGGCAAGGGAACAGATACGCAGTATTTT. Amino acid sequence: CASSVQGLAGKGTDTQYF.